This T cell receptor beta chain was observed in a study of Graves' ophthalmopathy and Graves' hyperthyroidism (dated by TCRdb to 2016 to 2018). For the wider study: Peripheral blood was collected before any treatment was given, at the time of initial diagnosis. An independent validation cohort comprised some 19 hyperthyroidism patients and some 16 patients who later progressed from hyperthyroidism to ophthalmopathy. In total, 135 blood samples were TCR-sequenced: 40 to 45 ophthalmopathy, some 72 hyperthyroidism and some 17 hyperthyroidism-to-ophthalmopathy patients. Following sample collection, hyperthyroidism patients were given methimazole at a starting dose of 30 mg daily, and ophthalmopathy patients were given high-dose intravenous methylprednisolone. The study used signatures of the TCR beta repertoire to tell Graves' ophthalmopathy apart from Graves' hyperthyroidism and to predict which patients would progress to ophthalmopathy. To explore V-J signatures distinguishing ophthalmopathy from hyperthyroidism, a discovery set of around 100 patients (roughly 42 ophthalmopathy, 57 stable hyperthyroidism) was enrolled. In roughly 6 hyperthyroidism patients, the T-cell repertoires found in thyroid tissue were compared with those found in blood.

With respect to this clonotype: The specificity of this receptor is unknown. Being one base from a much bigger clone, this may be a read error.

Summary of the overall study and its limitations: The 13-signature model separated ophthalmopathy from stable hyperthyroidism with over 85% sensitivity and almost 84% specificity in cross-validation, and 80%/75% in the test set. In validation, the model predicted ophthalmopathy progression with about 64% sensitivity and around 72% specificity; approximately 12 predicted patients were CT-confirmed with GO in a median of 6.5 months. No statistical method was used to set the sample size in advance, and the investigators knew which group each participant was assigned to. Most of the expanded thyroid clonotypes with a frequency above 0.001 were also detected in blood, and it was suggested that the thyroid immune response may be reflected by blood repertoires.

TCR beta CDR3 regions were amplified from RNA transcripts for repertoire sequencing. HTBI primers and the Qiagen OneStep RT-PCR kit were used in a first-round RT-PCR, which was followed by a second-round multiplex PCR, size selection and purification. Sequencing of the libraries was carried out on an Illumina HiSeq2000 in paired-end mode with 100 bp reads. Concerning the study's data processing: SOAPnuke was used to process the reads, throwing out any read that had adapters, had uncalled bases, had a mean Phred below 15, or lacked an exact constant-primer or identifier match. COPE v1.2.5 was used to merge the high-quality paired reads. Each unique nucleotide sequence was defined as a clonotype, and clonotypes were aligned to IMGT TRB V, D and J references with MiTCR v1.1. The analysis was limited to V-J combinations with a frequency above 0.0001, which together covered 99.2% of repertoires. For each V-J combination, a TCR clonal expansion and chaos score was defined as the ratio of F50 clonal expansion to chaos observed in the TCRdist matrix. Welch's t-statistics and random forest were used to narrow the features down to more than 10 V-J combinations, which were then fed into a naive Bayes classifier. Thyroid-blood repertoire similarity was quantified with the Morisita-Horn index. Using fastp trimming at Q25 and MiXCR clonotype assembly, TCRdb reanalyzed the public sequencing data and kept in-frame beta chains. Rows matching on CDR3 protein sequence are summarized as one entry with the most common DNA and genes. The V and J calls shown here were made by TCRdb, not taken from the authors' results. This sample has a few hundred thousand distinct CDR3 sequences in its table, and approximately 17% of those were observed once. The top ten clones comprise 2% to 2.5% of the sample.

The CDR3 goes from the cysteine to the phenylalanine over 15 residues. The only DNA kept is the CDR3, 45 bases in frame from the first base. Taken from the germline V gene, the CDR1 and CDR2 loops are SGHVS and FNYEAQ. Stable hyperthyroidism was defined as no progression to ophthalmopathy within 18 months of follow-up. Hyperthyroidism patients were newly diagnosed, were aged 18 to 65 years, and had a disease duration under 2 months. Patients with other autoimmune diseases, uncontrolled infections, pregnancy or lactation were excluded from the study. Clinical symptoms, serum thyroxine, TRAb, thyroid ultrasound and orbital computed tomography were used for diagnosis. Ficoll-Paque density gradient centrifugation was used to isolate PBMCs from about 10 ml of fresh peripheral blood. Total RNA was extracted with Trizol reagent and quality-checked on an Agilent 2100 Bioanalyzer.

The sequenced sample consisted of peripheral blood. This chain joins TRBV7-6 to TRBJ1-1, and 7 bases in between align with TRBD1. The TCR comes from an adult woman with stable Graves' hyperthyroidism. In nucleotide form, the sequence is TGTGCCAGCAGCCCACGACAGGGAATGAACACTGAAGCTTGCTTT. This translates into CASSPRQGMNTEACF.